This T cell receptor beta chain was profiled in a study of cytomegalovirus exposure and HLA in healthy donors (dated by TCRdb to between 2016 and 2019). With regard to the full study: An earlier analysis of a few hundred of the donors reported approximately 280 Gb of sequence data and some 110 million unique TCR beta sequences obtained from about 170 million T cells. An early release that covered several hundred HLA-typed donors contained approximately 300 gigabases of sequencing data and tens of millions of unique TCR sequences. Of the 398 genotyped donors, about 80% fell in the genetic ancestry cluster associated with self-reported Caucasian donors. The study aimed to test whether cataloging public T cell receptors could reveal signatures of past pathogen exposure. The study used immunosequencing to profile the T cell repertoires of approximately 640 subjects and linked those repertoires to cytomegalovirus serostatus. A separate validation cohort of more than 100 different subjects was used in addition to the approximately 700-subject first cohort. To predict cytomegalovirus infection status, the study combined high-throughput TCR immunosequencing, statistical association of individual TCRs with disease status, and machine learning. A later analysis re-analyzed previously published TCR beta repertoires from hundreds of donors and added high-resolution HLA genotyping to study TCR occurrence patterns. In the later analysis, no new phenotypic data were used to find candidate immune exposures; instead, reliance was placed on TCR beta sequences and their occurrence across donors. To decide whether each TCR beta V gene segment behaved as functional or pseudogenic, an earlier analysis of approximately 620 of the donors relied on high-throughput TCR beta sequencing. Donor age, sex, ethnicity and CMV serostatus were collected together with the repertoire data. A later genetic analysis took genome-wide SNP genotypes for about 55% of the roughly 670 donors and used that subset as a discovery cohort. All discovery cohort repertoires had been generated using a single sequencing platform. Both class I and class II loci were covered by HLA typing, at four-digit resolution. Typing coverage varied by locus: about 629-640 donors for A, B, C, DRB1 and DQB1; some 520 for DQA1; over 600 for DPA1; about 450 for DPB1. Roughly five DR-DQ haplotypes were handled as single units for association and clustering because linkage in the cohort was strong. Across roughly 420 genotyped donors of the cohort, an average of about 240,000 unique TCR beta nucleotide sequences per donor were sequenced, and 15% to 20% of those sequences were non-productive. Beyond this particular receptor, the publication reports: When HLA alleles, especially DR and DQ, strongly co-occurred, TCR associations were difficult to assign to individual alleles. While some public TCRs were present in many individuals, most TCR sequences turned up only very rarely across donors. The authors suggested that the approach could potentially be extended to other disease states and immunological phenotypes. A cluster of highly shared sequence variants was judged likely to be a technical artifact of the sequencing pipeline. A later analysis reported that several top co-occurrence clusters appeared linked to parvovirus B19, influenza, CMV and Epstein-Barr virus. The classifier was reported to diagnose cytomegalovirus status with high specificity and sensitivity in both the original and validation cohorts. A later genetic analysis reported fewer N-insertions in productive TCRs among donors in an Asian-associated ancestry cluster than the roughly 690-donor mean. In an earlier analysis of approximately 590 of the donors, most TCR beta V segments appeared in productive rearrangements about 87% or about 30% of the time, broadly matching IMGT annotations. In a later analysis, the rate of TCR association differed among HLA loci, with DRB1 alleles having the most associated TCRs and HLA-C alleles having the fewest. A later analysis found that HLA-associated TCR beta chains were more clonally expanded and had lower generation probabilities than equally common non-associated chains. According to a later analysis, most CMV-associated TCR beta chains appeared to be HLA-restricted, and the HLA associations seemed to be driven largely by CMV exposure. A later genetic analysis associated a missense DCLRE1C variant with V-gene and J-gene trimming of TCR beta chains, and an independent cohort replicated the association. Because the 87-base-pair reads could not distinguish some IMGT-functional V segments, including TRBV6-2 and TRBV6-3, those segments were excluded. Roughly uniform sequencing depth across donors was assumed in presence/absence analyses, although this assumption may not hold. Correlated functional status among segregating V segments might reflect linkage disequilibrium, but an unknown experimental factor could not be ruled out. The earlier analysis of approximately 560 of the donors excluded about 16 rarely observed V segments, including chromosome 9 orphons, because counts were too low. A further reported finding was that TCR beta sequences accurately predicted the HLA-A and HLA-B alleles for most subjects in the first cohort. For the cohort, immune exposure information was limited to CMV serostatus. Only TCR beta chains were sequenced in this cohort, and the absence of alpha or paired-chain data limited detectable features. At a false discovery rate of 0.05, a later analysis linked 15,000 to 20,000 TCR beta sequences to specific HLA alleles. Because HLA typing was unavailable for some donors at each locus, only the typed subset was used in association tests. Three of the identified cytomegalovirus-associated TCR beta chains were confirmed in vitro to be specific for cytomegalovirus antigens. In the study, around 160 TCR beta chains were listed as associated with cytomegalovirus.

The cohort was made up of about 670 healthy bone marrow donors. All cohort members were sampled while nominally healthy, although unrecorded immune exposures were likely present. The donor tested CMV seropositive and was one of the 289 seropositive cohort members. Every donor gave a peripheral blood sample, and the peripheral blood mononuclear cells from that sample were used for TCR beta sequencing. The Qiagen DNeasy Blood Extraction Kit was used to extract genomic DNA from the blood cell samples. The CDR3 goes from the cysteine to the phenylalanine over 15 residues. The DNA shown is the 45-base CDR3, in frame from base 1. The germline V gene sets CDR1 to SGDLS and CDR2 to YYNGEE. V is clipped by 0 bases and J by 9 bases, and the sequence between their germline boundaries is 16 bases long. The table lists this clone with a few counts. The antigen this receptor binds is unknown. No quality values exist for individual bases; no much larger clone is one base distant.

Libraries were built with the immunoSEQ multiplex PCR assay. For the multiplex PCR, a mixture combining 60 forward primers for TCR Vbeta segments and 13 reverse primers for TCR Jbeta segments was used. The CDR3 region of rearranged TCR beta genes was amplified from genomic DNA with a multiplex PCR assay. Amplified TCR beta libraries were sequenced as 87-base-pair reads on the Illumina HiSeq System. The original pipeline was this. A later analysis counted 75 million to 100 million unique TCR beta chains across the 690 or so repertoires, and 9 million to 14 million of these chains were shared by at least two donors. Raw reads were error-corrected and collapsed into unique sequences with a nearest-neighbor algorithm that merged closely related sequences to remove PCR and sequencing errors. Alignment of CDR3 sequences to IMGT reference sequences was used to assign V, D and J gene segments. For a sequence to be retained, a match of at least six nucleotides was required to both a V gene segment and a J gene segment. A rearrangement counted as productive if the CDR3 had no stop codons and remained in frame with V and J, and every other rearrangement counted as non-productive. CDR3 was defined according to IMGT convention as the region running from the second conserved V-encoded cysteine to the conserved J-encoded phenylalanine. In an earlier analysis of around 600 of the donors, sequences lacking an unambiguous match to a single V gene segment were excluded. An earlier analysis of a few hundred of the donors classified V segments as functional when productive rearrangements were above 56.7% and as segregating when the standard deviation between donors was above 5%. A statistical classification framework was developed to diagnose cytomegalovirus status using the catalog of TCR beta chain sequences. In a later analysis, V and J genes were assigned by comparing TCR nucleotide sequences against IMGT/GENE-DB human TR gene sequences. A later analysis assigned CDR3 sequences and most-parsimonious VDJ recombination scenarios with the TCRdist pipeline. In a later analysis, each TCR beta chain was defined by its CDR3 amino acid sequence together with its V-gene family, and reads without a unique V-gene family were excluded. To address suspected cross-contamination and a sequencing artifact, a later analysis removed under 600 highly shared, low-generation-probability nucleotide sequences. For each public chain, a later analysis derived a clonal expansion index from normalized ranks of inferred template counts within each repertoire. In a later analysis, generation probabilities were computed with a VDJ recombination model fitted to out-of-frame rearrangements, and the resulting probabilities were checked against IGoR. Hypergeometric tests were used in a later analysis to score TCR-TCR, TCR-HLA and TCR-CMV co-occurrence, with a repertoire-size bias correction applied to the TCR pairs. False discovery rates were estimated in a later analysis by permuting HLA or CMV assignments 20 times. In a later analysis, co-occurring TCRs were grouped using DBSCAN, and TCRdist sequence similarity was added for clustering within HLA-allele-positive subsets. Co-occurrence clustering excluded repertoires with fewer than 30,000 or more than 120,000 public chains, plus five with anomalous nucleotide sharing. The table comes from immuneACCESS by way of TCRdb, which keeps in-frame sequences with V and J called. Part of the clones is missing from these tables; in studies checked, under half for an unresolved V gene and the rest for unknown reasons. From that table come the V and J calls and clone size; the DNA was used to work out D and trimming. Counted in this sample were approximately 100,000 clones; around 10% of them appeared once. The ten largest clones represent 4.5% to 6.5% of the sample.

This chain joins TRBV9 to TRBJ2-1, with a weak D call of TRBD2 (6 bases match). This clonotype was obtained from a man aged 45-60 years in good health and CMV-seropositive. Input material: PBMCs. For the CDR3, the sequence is CASSVGGTPEGEQFF. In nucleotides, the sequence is TGTGCCAGCAGCGTAGGCGGGACTCCGGAGGGTGAGCAGTTCTTC.